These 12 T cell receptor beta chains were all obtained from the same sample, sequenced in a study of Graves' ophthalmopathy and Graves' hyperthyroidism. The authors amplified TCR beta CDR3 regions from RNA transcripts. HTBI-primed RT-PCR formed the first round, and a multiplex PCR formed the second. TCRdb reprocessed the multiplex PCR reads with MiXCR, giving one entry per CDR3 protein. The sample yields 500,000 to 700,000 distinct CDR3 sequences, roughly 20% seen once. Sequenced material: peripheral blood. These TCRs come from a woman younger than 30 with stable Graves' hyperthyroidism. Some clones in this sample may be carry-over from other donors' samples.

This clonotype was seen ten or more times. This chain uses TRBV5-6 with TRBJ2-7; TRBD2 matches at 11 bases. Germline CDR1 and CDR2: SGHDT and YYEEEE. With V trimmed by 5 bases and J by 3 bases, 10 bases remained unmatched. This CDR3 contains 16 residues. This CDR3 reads CASSFPLTSGSYEQYF. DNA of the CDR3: TGTGCCAGCAGTTTCCCGTTAACTAGCGGGAGCTACGAGCAGTACTTC.

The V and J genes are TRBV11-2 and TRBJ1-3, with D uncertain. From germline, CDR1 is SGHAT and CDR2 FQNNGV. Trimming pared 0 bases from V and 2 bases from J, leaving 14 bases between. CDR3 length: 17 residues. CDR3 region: CASSLDLSRRAGNTIYF. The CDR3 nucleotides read TGTGCCAGCAGCTTAGATTTGTCACGGCGGGCTGGAAACACCATATATTTT.

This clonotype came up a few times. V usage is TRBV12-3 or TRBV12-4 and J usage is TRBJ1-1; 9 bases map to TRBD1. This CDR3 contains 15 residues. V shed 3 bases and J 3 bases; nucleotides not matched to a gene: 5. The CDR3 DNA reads TGTGCCAGCAGTTTCGGACAGGGGCTCGACACTGAAGCTTTCTTT. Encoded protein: CASSFGQGLDTEAFF.

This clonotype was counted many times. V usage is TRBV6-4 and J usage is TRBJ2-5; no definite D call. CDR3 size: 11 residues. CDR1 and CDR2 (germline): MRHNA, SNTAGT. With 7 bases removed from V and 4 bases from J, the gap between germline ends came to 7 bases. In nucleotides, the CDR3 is TGTGCCAGCAAGACGGGAGAGACCCAGTACTTC. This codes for CASKTGETQYF.

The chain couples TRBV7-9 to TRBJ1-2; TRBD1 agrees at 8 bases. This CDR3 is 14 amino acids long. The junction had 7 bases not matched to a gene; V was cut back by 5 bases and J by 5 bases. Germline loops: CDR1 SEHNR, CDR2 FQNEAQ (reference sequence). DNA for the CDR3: TGTGCCAGCAGCCCAGATCAGGGGGCTTATGGCTACACCTTC. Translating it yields CASSPDQGAYGYTF.

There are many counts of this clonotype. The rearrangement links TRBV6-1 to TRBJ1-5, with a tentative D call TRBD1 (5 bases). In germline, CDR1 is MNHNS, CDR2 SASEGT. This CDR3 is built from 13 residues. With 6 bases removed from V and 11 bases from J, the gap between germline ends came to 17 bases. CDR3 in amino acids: CASRVTGYRAQHF. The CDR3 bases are TGTGCCAGCAGGGTCACAGGTTATAGGGCCCAGCATTTT.

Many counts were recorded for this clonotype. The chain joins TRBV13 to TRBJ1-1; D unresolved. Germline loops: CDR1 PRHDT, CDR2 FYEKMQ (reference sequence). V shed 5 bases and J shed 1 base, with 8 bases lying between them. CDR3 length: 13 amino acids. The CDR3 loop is CASSPSWNTEAFF. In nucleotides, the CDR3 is TGTGCCAGCAGCCCATCCTGGAACACTGAAGCTTTCTTT.

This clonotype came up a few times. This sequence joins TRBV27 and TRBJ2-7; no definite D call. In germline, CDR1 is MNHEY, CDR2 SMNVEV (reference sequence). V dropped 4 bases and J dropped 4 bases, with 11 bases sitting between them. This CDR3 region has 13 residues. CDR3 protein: CASSSDLRYEQYF. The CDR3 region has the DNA TGTGCCAGCAGTTCCGACTTGCGATACGAGCAGTACTTC.

The CDR3 loop reads CSAVTQAYEQYF. The DNA of the CDR3 is TGCAGTGCAGTGACACAAGCCTACGAGCAGTACTTC. The gene calls are TRBV20-1 and TRBJ2-7; no reliable D call. The germline gives CDR1 DFQATT, CDR2 SNEGSKA (reference sequence). V was pared by 6 bases and J by 2 bases, with 11 bases between. The length of the CDR3 is 12 residues.

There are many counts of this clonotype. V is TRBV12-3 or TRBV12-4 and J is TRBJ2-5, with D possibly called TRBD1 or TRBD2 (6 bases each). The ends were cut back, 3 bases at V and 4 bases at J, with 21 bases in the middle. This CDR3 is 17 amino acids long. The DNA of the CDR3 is TGTGCCAGCAGTTTTCGATTATCGGGGGCGATAGCAGAGACCCAGTACTTC. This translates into CASSFRLSGAIAETQYF.

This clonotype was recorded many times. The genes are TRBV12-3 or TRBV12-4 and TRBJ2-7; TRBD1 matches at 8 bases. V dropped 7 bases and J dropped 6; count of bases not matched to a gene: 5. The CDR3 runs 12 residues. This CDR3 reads CASTQDRVEQYF. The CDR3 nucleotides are TGTGCCAGCACCCAGGACAGGGTCGAGCAGTACTTC.

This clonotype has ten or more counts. The CDR3 reads CASSAPLTGGRETQYF. The CDR3 DNA is TGTGCCAGCAGCGCGCCATTGACGGGGGGGCGAGAGACCCAGTACTTC. The gene calls are TRBV7-2 and TRBJ2-5; 8 bases fit TRBD2. This CDR3 region has 16 residues. Germline assignment: CDR1 SGHTA and CDR2 FQGNSA. V trimming: 5 bases; J trimming: 4 bases; junction bases outside the gene matches: 12.